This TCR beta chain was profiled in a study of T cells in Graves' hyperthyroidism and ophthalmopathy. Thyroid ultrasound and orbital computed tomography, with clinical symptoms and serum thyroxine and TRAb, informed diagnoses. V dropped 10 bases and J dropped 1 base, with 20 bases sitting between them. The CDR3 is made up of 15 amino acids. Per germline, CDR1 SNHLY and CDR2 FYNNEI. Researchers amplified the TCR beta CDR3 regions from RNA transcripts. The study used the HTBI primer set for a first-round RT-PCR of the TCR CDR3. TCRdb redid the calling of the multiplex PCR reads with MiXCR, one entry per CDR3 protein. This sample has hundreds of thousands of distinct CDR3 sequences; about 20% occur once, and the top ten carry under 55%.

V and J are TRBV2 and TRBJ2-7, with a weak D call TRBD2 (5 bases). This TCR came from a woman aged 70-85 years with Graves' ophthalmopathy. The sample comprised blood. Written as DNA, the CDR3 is TGTGCCAACAGCGACGGGCTAGCCCTTTCCTACGAGCAGTACTTC. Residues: CANSDGLALSYEQYF.